Below are 23 T cell receptor beta chains sequenced from a single sample in a study of blood T cell repertoires in COVID-19. TCRdb's table, derived via immunoSEQ multiplex PCR, lists solely in-frame clones and lacks some. This table holds about 260,000 clones, around 80% found once. The specimen sequenced was PBMCs or T cells enriched from blood (not recorded which). Receptors were obtained from a man aged 30-40 years with acute COVID-19.

This clone was observed once. V is TRBV12-3 or TRBV12-4 and J is TRBJ1-1; D perhaps matches TRBD1 (6 bases). CDR3 length: 12 amino acids. V was pared by 5 bases and J by 4 bases, with 8 bases between. The CDR3 sequence is CASSGTSTEAFF. CDR3 nucleotide sequence: TGTGCCAGCAGTGGGACAAGCACTGAAGCTTTCTTT.

The V gene is TRBV27, the J gene TRBJ1-5; 7 bases fit TRBD1. The CDR3 sequence is 13 residues long. V was clipped by 5 bases and J by 8 bases; unmatched bases: 6. In germline, CDR1 is MNHEY, CDR2 SMNVEV (reference sequence). The CDR3 DNA reads TGTGCCAGCAGTGTGACAGGGTTGAAGCCCCAGCATTTT. Translation: CASSVTGLKPQHF.

The V call is TRBV5-6, the J call TRBJ2-3, with 7 nucleotides matching TRBD1. The junction had 2 bases not matched to a gene; V was cut back by 3 bases and J by 1 base. Germline V gene lookup returns CDR1 SGHDT and CDR2 YYEEEE. The CDR3 contains 14 residues. The CDR3 bases are TGTGCCAGCAGCTCGGGACAGCGCACAGATACGCAGTATTTT. Its translation is CASSSGQRTDTQYF.

The V and J genes are TRBV19 and TRBJ1-5, with 10 bases matching TRBD1. Germline V gene data show CDR1 as LNHDA and CDR2 as SQIVND (reference sequence). V dropped 5 bases and J dropped 5; count of bases not matched to a gene: 9. CDR3 length: 16 residues. DNA for the CDR3: TGTGCCAGTAGTTTCCGGACAGGGGGACTGCATCAGCCCCAGCATTTT. The encoded protein is CASSFRTGGLHQPQHF.

This sequence joins TRBV4-2 and TRBJ1-4, with TRBD1 matching 7 bases. Looked up from germline, CDR1 is LGHNA and CDR2 is YNFKEQ. With 4 bases clipped from V and 2 bases from J, the junction kept 16 bases outside the gene matches. The length of the CDR3 is 19 residues. The CDR3 region has the DNA TGTGCCAGCAGCCCTCTGACAGGGACTTCCCAGTTTACTAATGAAAAACTGTTTTTT. Its protein product is CASSPLTGTSQFTNEKLFF.

The J gene is TRBJ2-7, the V gene TRBV19; the D gene is possibly TRBD1 (5 bases). Per germline, CDR1 LNHDA and CDR2 SQIVND (reference sequence). Trimming removed 5 bases at V and 5 bases at J, with 13 bases between. This CDR3 is built from 13 residues. The CDR3 protein is CASSFGAGDEQYV. In DNA form, the CDR3 reads TGTGCCAGTAGTTTTGGGGCCGGAGACGAGCAGTACGTC.

The table lists this clone with a count of one. The chain links TRBV15 to TRBJ2-5; the D gene is possibly TRBD1 (5 bases). In germline, CDR1 is LNHNV, CDR2 YYDKDF (reference sequence). V was pared by 0 bases and J by 5 bases, with 19 bases between. This CDR3 contains 17 residues. The CDR3 here is CATSREGKGRGEETQYF. CDR3 DNA sequence: TGTGCCACCAGCAGAGAGGGAAAGGGAAGGGGTGAGGAGACCCAGTACTTC.

V is TRBV7-3 and J is TRBJ1-2; 7 nucleotides match TRBD1. Unmatched junction bases numbered 7, after V lost 5 bases and J lost 4 bases. The CDR3 loop spans 14 amino acids. Germline lookup yields CDR1 SGHTA and CDR2 FQGTGA. The CDR3 protein is CASSINRDSYGYTF. CDR3 bases: TGTGCCAGCAGCATAAACCGGGACAGCTATGGCTACACCTTC.

The chain joins TRBV6-5 to TRBJ1-2; 8 bases line up with TRBD1. This CDR3 has 15 residues. Germline lookup yields CDR1 MNHEY and CDR2 SVGAGI. The trim removed 0 bases at V and 7 bases at J, leaving 7 bases unmatched. The CDR3 here is CASSYSNRGTSGYTF. CDR3 nucleotide sequence: TGTGCCAGCAGTTACTCGAACAGGGGGACCTCTGGCTACACCTTC.

This sequence joins TRBV18 and TRBJ2-5, with D perhaps TRBD2 (6 bases). The V gene lost 2 bases and the J gene lost 2 bases, with 12 bases spanning the gap. The CDR3 has 15 amino acids. Germline CDR1 is KGHSH and CDR2 is LQKENI. CDR3: CASSPMGGTQETQYF. The CDR3 bases are TGTGCCAGCTCACCAATGGGCGGGACTCAAGAGACCCAGTACTTC.

This clone has just one count. The rearrangement joins TRBV5-6 to TRBJ1-6, with D unresolved. From germline, CDR1 is SGHDT and CDR2 YYEEEE. The CDR3 length is 17 residues. V shed 0 bases and J shed 9 bases, with 19 bases lying between them. Written as DNA, the CDR3 is TGTGCCAGCAGCTTGGGGGCCGACGGTCTCCTGAGTTCACCCCTCCACTTT. Translation gives CASSLGADGLLSSPLHF.

This clone was seen a handful of times. V gene TRBV6-4 combines with J gene TRBJ1-6; tentative D call: TRBD1 (5 bases). The CDR3 spans 15 residues. V lost 2 bases, J lost 6 bases, and 11 bases lay in between. The germline V gene has CDR1 MRHNA and CDR2 SNTAGT. This chain's CDR3 is CASSDGNGGNSPLHF. DNA for the CDR3: TGTGCCAGCAGTGACGGCAACGGGGGTAATTCACCCCTCCACTTT.

The chain employs TRBV5-6 and TRBJ1-6; D is ambiguous. There are 18 residues in the CDR3. Germline lookup yields CDR1 SGHDT and CDR2 YYEEEE. Trimming left V 4 bases short and J 0 bases short, with 17 bases between. The CDR3 nucleotides read TGTGCCAGCAGCCCGCGAGGGAGTTCCGTCTCCTATAATTCACCCCTCCACTTT. It is translated as CASSPRGSSVSYNSPLHF. The whole variable domain, remainder taken from reference TRBV5-6 and TRBJ1-6, is DAGVTQSPTHLIKTRGQQVTLRCSPKSGHDTVSWYQQALGQGPQFIFQYYEEEERQRGNFPDRFSGHQFPNYSSELNVNALLLGDSALYLCASSPRGSSVSYNSPLHFGNGTRLTVT.

The chain has TRBV7-2 and TRBJ2-1; maybe TRBD1 (5 bases). V lost 1 base to trimming and J lost 5 bases, with 24 bases between them. This CDR3 is 19 amino acids long. Germline V gene data show CDR1 as SGHTA and CDR2 as FQGNSA. CDR3 coding DNA: TGTGCCAGCAGCTTAGAGGGGTCCGGCCAAGCCTACCCTAACAATGAGCAGTTCTTC. This translates into CASSLEGSGQAYPNNEQFF.

The J gene is TRBJ2-3, the V gene TRBV6-5; 10 nucleotides align to TRBD2. Germline V lookup: CDR1 MNHEY, CDR2 SVGAGI. This CDR3 spans 15 amino acids. The ends lost 6 bases at V and 3 bases at J; junction bases unmatched: 6. The CDR3 DNA is TGTGCCAGCAGGACTAGCGGGTCCCTTACAGATACGCAGTATTTT. Its translation is CASRTSGSLTDTQYF.

V and J are TRBV27 and TRBJ1-2; TRBD1 might be the D (6 bases). This CDR3 spans 14 amino acids. V shed 3 bases and J shed 3 bases, with 11 bases lying between them. Germline V CDR1 and CDR2: MNHEY, SMNVEV (reference sequence). This CDR3 is CASSLRGFDYGYTF. Here the CDR3 DNA reads TGTGCCAGCAGTTTGAGGGGGTTTGACTATGGCTACACCTTC.

This clone was seen a single time. The chain couples TRBV6-2 or TRBV6-3 to TRBJ2-3, with D perhaps TRBD1 (5 bases). V lost 4 bases and J 6 bases, leaving 11 bases between the germline ends. The CDR3 totals 13 residues. Germline V CDR1 and CDR2: MNHEY, SVGEGT. The CDR3, as DNA: TGTGCCAGCAGTTTCAGGGAAACGGATACGCAGTATTTT. This codes for CASSFRETDTQYF.

The chain combines TRBV6-1 with TRBJ1-1; TRBD1 matches at 8 bases. Germline assignment: CDR1 MNHNS and CDR2 SASEGT. This CDR3 comprises 16 residues. Trimming took 4 bases from V and 2 from J; bases not matched to a gene: 9. CDR3 protein: CASSVSSDRGNTEAFF. The CDR3 region has the DNA TGTGCCAGCAGTGTTTCCAGCGACAGGGGAAACACTGAAGCTTTCTTT.

The V call is TRBV19, the J call TRBJ1-5, with 7 nucleotides matching TRBD1. This CDR3 has 13 residues. J gave up 2 bases and V 8 bases, and 3 bases lay outside the gene matches. Looked up from germline, CDR1 is LNHDA and CDR2 is SQIVND (reference sequence). The CDR3 here is CASRDRGNQPQHF. The CDR3, as DNA: TGTGCCAGTCGGGACAGAGGCAATCAGCCCCAGCATTTT.

The genes are TRBV5-4 and TRBJ2-5, with 11 bases matching TRBD1. The CDR3 is 15 residues long. J gave up 4 bases and V 3 bases, and 5 bases lay outside the gene matches. Germline V gene data show CDR1 as SGHNT and CDR2 as YYREEE (reference sequence). The CDR3 region has the DNA TGTGCCAGCAGCTCAGGACAGGGGGCCACAGAGACCCAGTACTTC. This encodes CASSSGQGATETQYF.

The rearrangement uses TRBV5-4 and TRBJ1-1, with D tentatively TRBD1 (6 bases). Germline CDR1 reads SGHNT; CDR2 reads YYREEE (reference sequence). Trimming removed 2 bases from V and 5 bases from J, with 13 bases in between. The CDR3 totals 14 residues. CDR3 bases: TGTGCCAGCAGCTTCCGGGACATCAGGACTGAAGCTTTCTTT. It translates to CASSFRDIRTEAFF.

The chain joins TRBV6-2 or TRBV6-3 to TRBJ2-7; tentative D call: TRBD2 (5 bases). In germline, CDR1 is MNHEY, CDR2 SVGEGT. The CDR3 spans 12 residues. Trimming cost V 6 bases and J 2 bases, with 8 bases left between them. The CDR3: CASSSGPYEQYV. For the CDR3, the DNA is TGTGCCAGCAGCAGCGGCCCCTACGAGCAGTACGTC.

This chain uses TRBV3-1 (or the pseudogene TRBV3-2) with TRBJ2-2; 8 bases map to TRBD1. Germline assignment: CDR1 LGHDT and CDR2 YNNKEL (reference sequence). V was pared by 5 bases and J by 3 bases, with 5 bases of the junction left unmatched. The CDR3 is 15 amino acids. In nucleotides, the CDR3 is TGTGCCAGCAGCTCCAGGGGGCGCGACACCGGGGAGCTGTTTTTT. Translating it yields CASSSRGRDTGELFF.